These T cell receptor beta chains were read from a single sample in a study of blood T cells in healthy people across ages. TCRdb ran MiXCR on the 5' RACE reads and lists one entry per CDR3 protein. Among 600,000 or so distinct CDR3 sequences listed, roughly 48% were seen once. The sample comprised blood. These receptors came from a man older than 75 in good health. Each CDR3 is given with its conserved first and last residue. A D gene is named only where the DNA matches it firmly. The size entry is marked missing in some rows and otherwise reads once, few, many or a size class.

abundance | d_gene | j_gene | v_gene | CDR3aa | CDR3nt
. | TRBD2 | TRBJ2-1 | TRBV20-1 | CSARPGLAGYNEQFF | TGCAGTGCTAGACCGGGGCTAGCGGGATACAATGAGCAGTTCTTC
. | TRBD2 | TRBJ2-7 | TRBV27 | CASSETGLASYEQYF | TGTGCCAGCAGTGAGACCGGACTAGCAAGTTACGAGCAGTACTTC
. | TRBD2 | TRBJ2-1 | TRBV7-2 | CASSRGPGLAYEQFF | TGTGCCAGCAGCCGGGGACCGGGACTAGCCTATGAGCAGTTCTTC
. | . | TRBJ2-1 | TRBV29-1 | CSVETAWYPEQFF | TGCAGCGTTGAAACTGCTTGGTACCCTGAGCAGTTCTTC
. | . | TRBJ2-4 | TRBV10-3 | CAISELAHEQYF | TGTGCCATCAGTGAGTTAGCCCATGAGCAGTACTTC
. | . | TRBJ2-5 | TRBV3-1 | CASSQFGTQQETQYF | TGTGCCAGCAGCCAATTTGGGACACAACAAGAGACCCAGTACTTC
many | TRBD2 | TRBJ2-7 | TRBV6-5 | CASSYSGREPLFTYEQYF | TGTGCCAGCAGTTACTCCGGGCGGGAGCCCCTTTTTACCTACGAGCAGTACTTC
many | TRBD1 | TRBJ2-1 | TRBV7-6 | CASSRDSRNEQFF | TGTGCCAGCAGCCGGGACAGTAGAAATGAGCAGTTCTTC
. | TRBD2 | TRBJ2-4 | TRBV28 | CASTISGRANANIQYF | TGTGCCAGCACTATAAGCGGGAGGGCCAACGCAAACATTCAGTACTTC
few | . | TRBJ2-5 | TRBV4-3 | CASSQETGSGAGLETQYF | TGCGCCAGCAGCCAAGAAACGGGGTCGGGGGCGGGTTTGGAGACCCAGTACTTC
many | TRBD1 | TRBJ2-1 | TRBV7-9 | CASSLGDRVYNEQFF | TGTGCCAGCAGCTTAGGGGACAGGGTTTACAATGAGCAGTTCTTC
. | . | TRBJ2-7 | TRBV6-2/TRBV6-3 | CASSQVGVREQYF | TGTGCCAGCAGCCAAGTGGGGGTACGCGAGCAGTACTTC
. | TRBD2 | TRBJ2-7 | TRBV11-2 | CASSFHTAGVSYEQYF | TGTGCCAGCAGCTTTCATACCGCGGGGGTCTCCTACGAGCAGTACTTC
. | TRBD2 | TRBJ2-5 | TRBV2 | CASRALAEETQYF | TGTGCCAGCAGGGCGCTAGCGGAAGAGACCCAGTACTTC
few | . | TRBJ1-6 | TRBV27 | CASSFSTSEGLDNSPLHF | TGTGCCAGCAGTTTCTCAACCTCGGAGGGTCTCGATAATTCACCCCTCCACTTT
many | TRBD1 | TRBJ2-7 | TRBV29-1 | CSARVGTGASYEQYF | TGCAGCGCACGGGTAGGGACAGGGGCCTCCTACGAGCAGTACTTC
few | TRBD2 | TRBJ2-1 | TRBV20-1 | CSARDPWTSTNEQFF | TGCAGTGCTAGAGACCCTTGGACTAGTACCAATGAGCAGTTCTTC
. | TRBD2 | TRBJ2-7 | TRBV5-1 | CASSPSTLAGGHSYEQYF | TGCGCCAGCAGCCCGTCTACACTAGCGGGGGGCCACTCCTACGAGCAGTACTTC
. | . | TRBJ2-5 | TRBV6-2/TRBV6-3 | CASTSGVGTQYF | TGTGCCAGCACCTCGGGAGTGGGGACCCAGTACTTC
. | . | TRBJ2-2 | TRBV7-2 | CASSLSLAAGELFF | TGTGCCAGCAGCTTAAGCCTAGCTGCCGGGGAGCTGTTTTTT
once | . | TRBJ2-1 | TRBV2 | CATDSSYNEQFF | TGTGCCACCGACAGTAGCTACAATGAGCAGTTCTTC
. | . | TRBJ2-5 | TRBV9 | CASSSTGREETQYF | TGTGCCAGCAGCTCAACAGGGAGGGAAGAGACCCAGTACTTC
. | TRBD1 | TRBJ2-3 | TRBV5-1 | CASHRGETDTQYF | TGCGCCAGCCACAGGGGGGAAACAGATACGCAGTATTTT
many | . | TRBJ2-5 | TRBV6-6 | CASSRTPRDGTQYF | TGTGCCAGCAGTCGAACTCCCAGGGACGGGACCCAGTACTTC
. | TRBD1 | TRBJ1-1 | TRBV5-1 | CASSPRTGASWSEAFF | TGCGCCAGCAGCCCGCGGACAGGGGCATCATGGTCTGAAGCTTTCTTT
. | TRBD1 | TRBJ2-1 | TRBV5-1 | CASSFPGQTTNEQFF | TGCGCCAGCAGCTTTCCGGGACAGACAACAAATGAGCAGTTCTTC
many | . | TRBJ2-7 | TRBV6-5 | CASRLGLASSYEQYF | TGTGCCAGCAGACTTGGACTCGCGAGCTCCTACGAGCAGTACTTC
. | . | TRBJ2-1 | TRBV12-3/TRBV12-4 | CASSYGGQRFF | TGTGCCAGCAGTTATGGGGGGCAAAGGTTCTTC
. | . | TRBJ1-6 | TRBV6-5 | CASSYGLAGYNSPLHF | TGTGCCAGCAGTTACGGTTTGGCCGGCTATAATTCACCCCTCCACTTT
once | TRBD2 | TRBJ2-3 | TRBV7-3 | CASSLLGSSGAPDTQYF | TGTGCCAGCAGCTTACTAGGATCTAGCGGGGCCCCAGATACGCAGTATTTT
. | TRBD1 | TRBJ1-4 | TRBV15 | CATSRDRERKLFF | TGTGCCACCAGCAGGGACAGGGAACGGAAACTGTTTTTT
once | . | TRBJ2-3 | TRBV7-2 | CASSLRGDFGTDTQYF | TGTGCCAGCAGCTTAAGAGGGGACTTTGGCACAGATACGCAGTATTTT
few | . | TRBJ1-2 | TRBV14 | CASSQPSSDGYTF | TGTGCCAGCAGCCAACCCAGCAGCGATGGCTACACCTTC
once | . | TRBJ2-7 | TRBV20-1 | CSATTPGKTEFTYEQYF | TGCAGTGCTACTACCCCGGGGAAAACCGAATTCACCTACGAGCAGTACTTC
few | . | TRBJ2-3 | TRBV7-2 | CASSRGGGAADTQYF | TGTGCCAGCAGCCGAGGGGGGGGCGCCGCAGATACGCAGTATTTT
. | . | TRBJ1-3 | TRBV7-2 | CASSLYRTSTGNTIYF | TGTGCCAGCAGCCTCTATCGGACTTCTACTGGAAACACCATATATTTT
. | . | TRBJ1-5 | TRBV2 | CASSEGPSGVGNQPQHF | TGTGCCAGCAGTGAAGGGCCAAGTGGGGTGGGCAATCAGCCCCAGCATTTT
few | . | TRBJ2-1 | TRBV7-9 | CASSLVRGAGKFF | TGTGCCAGCAGCTTAGTCCGGGGGGCGGGGAAGTTCTTC
. | . | TRBJ1-2 | TRBV20-1 | CSARGGTPDGYGYTF | TGCAGTGCTAGAGGAGGGACCCCAGACGGGTATGGCTACACCTTC
. | . | TRBJ2-1 | TRBV7-3 | CASSLNAGTNEQFF | TGTGCCAGCAGCTTAAACGCAGGGACCAATGAGCAGTTCTTC
. | . | TRBJ2-7 | TRBV20-1 | CSARVGISEQYF | TGCAGTGCTAGAGTTGGGATTAGCGAGCAGTACTTC
few | TRBD1 | TRBJ2-3 | TRBV9 | CASSVEGALGTDTQYF | TGTGCCAGCAGTGTAGAGGGGGCGTTAGGCACAGATACGCAGTATTTT
. | . | TRBJ2-7 | TRBV20-1 | CSASVERYEQYF | TGCAGTGCTAGCGTCGAACGCTACGAGCAGTACTTC
. | . | TRBJ2-3 | TRBV18 | CASSPGPSTNTDTQYF | TGTGCCAGCTCACCAGGGCCGAGCACTAACACAGATACGCAGTATTTT
few | . | TRBJ2-3 | TRBV10-3 | CAISGDLTSTDTQYF | TGTGCCATCAGTGGAGACTTAACTAGCACAGATACGCAGTATTTT
. | . | TRBJ2-1 | TRBV6-5 | CASDRDSQFF | TGTGCCAGCGACCGGGATAGTCAGTTCTTC
. | . | TRBJ1-2 | TRBV14 | CASSRDTTGSYGYTF | TGTGCCAGCAGCCGAGATACAACAGGGTCCTATGGCTACACCTTC
many | TRBD2 | TRBJ2-1 | TRBV5-1 | CASSRGTSGYNEQFF | TGTGCCAGCAGCAGGGGGACTAGCGGTTACAATGAGCAGTTCTTC
. | . | TRBJ1-1 | TRBV5-1 | CASSSRGLNTEAFF | TGCGCCAGCAGCAGCAGGGGCCTGAACACTGAAGCTTTCTTT
few | . | TRBJ2-1 | TRBV20-1 | CSAREEQPYNEQFF | TGCAGTGCTAGAGAGGAACAGCCCTACAATGAGCAGTTCTTC
. | . | TRBJ1-2 | TRBV29-1 | CSVAAGGDYGYTF | TGCAGCGTCGCCGCGGGAGGGGACTATGGCTACACCTTC
. | . | TRBJ2-1 | TRBV5-1 | CASSLDSNGQFF | TGCGCCAGCAGCTTGGACAGCAATGGGCAGTTCTTC
. | . | TRBJ1-1 | TRBV20-1 | CSALGGMNTEAFF | TGCAGTGCCCTTGGCGGGATGAACACTGAAGCTTTCTTT
. | TRBD2 | TRBJ2-5 | TRBV7-9 | CASSPDYSGSVETQYF | TGTGCCAGCAGCCCCGACTACAGCGGGAGTGTAGAGACCCAGTACTTC
. | . | TRBJ1-2 | TRBV7-2 | CASSFSDRINYGYTF | TGTGCCAGCAGCTTCTCGGACAGAATTAACTATGGCTACACCTTC
. | . | TRBJ2-7 | TRBV13 | CASGPGAGVGEQYF | TGTGCCAGTGGCCCGGGGGCGGGGGTAGGCGAGCAGTACTTC
many | . | TRBJ1-2 | TRBV6-6 | CASESQTNYGYTF | TGTGCCAGCGAGAGCCAGACTAACTATGGCTACACCTTC